This record looks at one T cell receptor beta chain sequence and its context. Its specificity is unknown. This CDR3 has 16 residues. In germline, CDR1 is SQVTM, CDR2 ANQGSEA. The V segment lost 0 bases and the J segment 6 bases; nucleotides outside the gene matches: 11. This sample is part of a study of graft-versus-host responses after intestinal transplantation. The data were produced by immunoSEQ multiplex PCR, yet TCRdb's version contains in-frame clones alone and is incomplete. Counted here are some 39,000 clones, approximately 96% occurring once; the ten biggest clones make up more than 0.45%. The J gene is TRBJ2-7, the V gene TRBV29-1; 10 bases are shared with TRBD2. The material sequenced was unstimulated CD8+ T cells sorted from spleen or lymph node cells, taken before transplant. This sequence originates from a human donor who was the organ donor for an intestinal transplant. The CDR3 loop reads CSVEDWSGGADVEQYF. CDR3 nucleotides: TGCAGCGTTGAAGATTGGAGCGGGGGGGCGGATGTCGAGCAGTACTTC.